This T cell receptor (beta chain) was identified during a study of cytomegalovirus exposure and HLA in healthy donors. Donors sampled were nominally healthy, though unrecorded immune exposures were likely. Primers for the PCR totalled 60 Vbeta and 13 Jbeta. This table comes from immunoSEQ multiplex PCR, and its TCRdb copy is limited to in-frame clones, with some not included. Of around 150,000 clones listed, 76% were seen once; the top ten hold roughly 1.4%. This clone was picked up a small number of times. V was trimmed by 2 bases and J by 0 bases, leaving 16 bases between them. This CDR3 comprises 16 residues. Germline loops: CDR1 SQVTM, CDR2 ANQGSEA.

This clonotype was sampled from a man aged 55 to 70 in good health and CMV-seronegative. The specimen sequenced was PBMCs. V and J are TRBV29-1 and TRBJ1-1, with D uncertain. The CDR3 sequence is CSVEILSGTVNTEAFF. The CDR3 nucleotides read TGCAGCGTTGAAATTTTGAGCGGTACTGTGAACACTGAAGCTTTCTTT.